Listed here are 22 T cell receptor beta chains from one sample, sequenced in a study of blood T cell repertoires in COVID-19. Clones were sequenced by immunoSEQ multiplex PCR, and TCRdb holds only the in-frame ones, with some missing. The table lists 80,000 to 100,000 clones, about 87% of them singletons. The sample was peripheral blood. The source of these receptors is a human donor with COVID-19, enrolled during active disease. The donor label of this sample is uncertain.

This clone was seen more than once but under ten times. In DNA form, the CDR3 reads TGTGCCAGCAGCGCCAGGGATATGAACACTGAAGCTTTCTTT. Translating it yields CASSARDMNTEAFF. The chain joins TRBV7-2 to TRBJ1-1, with D possibly matching TRBD1 (5 bases). The germline gives CDR1 SGHTA, CDR2 FQGNSA. The CDR3 spans 14 residues. V lost 5 bases, J lost 0 bases, and 10 bases lay in between.

The genes are TRBV2 and TRBJ2-3, with D hard to call. The CDR3 length is 13 residues. Deletions cut 10 bases from V and 0 bases from J, with 11 bases between. Germline values: CDR1 SNHLY, CDR2 FYNNEI. CDR3 protein: CATSEISTDTQYF. CDR3 DNA: TGTGCCACCAGCGAAATAAGCACAGATACGCAGTATTTT. The complete variable domain, with remaining parts taken from reference TRBV2 and TRBJ2-3, reads EPEVTQTPSHQVTQMGQEVILRCVPISNHLYFYWYRQILGQKVEFLVSFYNNEISEKSEIFDDQFSVERPDGSNFTLKIRSTKLEDSAMYFCATSEISTDTQYFGPGTRLTVL.

The chain recombines TRBV2 with TRBJ2-3; D is unresolved. Germline CDR1 is SNHLY and CDR2 is FYNNEI. Deletions cut 7 bases from V and 1 base from J, with 15 bases between. This CDR3 spans 15 amino acids. In DNA form, the CDR3 reads TGTGCCAGCAAAGGCAGATTAGCCGGCACAGATACGCAGTATTTT. It translates to CASKGRLAGTDTQYF.

About this clone itself: The identical CDR3 is also encoded by other nucleotide sequences in the sample. The chain has TRBV27 and TRBJ2-1; tentative D call: TRBD1 (5 bases). The germline V gene has CDR1 MNHEY and CDR2 SMNVEV (reference sequence). This CDR3 is 14 amino acids long. V lost 2 bases to trimming and J lost 4 bases, with 9 bases between them. The chain's CDR3 is CASSLQGSYNEQFF. The CDR3 nucleotides are TGTGCCAGCAGTTTACAGGGATCTTACAATGAGCAGTTCTTC.

The V and J genes are TRBV28 and TRBJ1-1; possible D gene TRBD1, 5 bases. This CDR3 region has 16 residues. The V end lost 3 bases, the J end lost 0 bases, and 14 bases lay between the germline ends. CDR1 and CDR2 from the germline V gene are MDHEN and SYDVKM. In nucleotides, the CDR3 is TGTGCCAGCAGTTTTCTAGGGGTCAGAATGAACACTGAAGCTTTCTTT. This encodes CASSFLGVRMNTEAFF.

The V gene is TRBV7-2, the J gene TRBJ1-6, with 7 bases matching TRBD1. There are 15 residues in the CDR3. The ends lost 2 bases at V and 7 bases at J; junction bases unmatched: 5. From germline, CDR1 is SGHTA and CDR2 FQGNSA. This CDR3 is CASSLMQGGNSPLHF. As DNA, the CDR3 is TGTGCCAGCAGCTTAATGCAAGGGGGCAATTCACCCCTCCACTTT. The full variable domain, with the rest looked up from reference TRBV7-2 and TRBJ1-6, is GAGVSQSPSNKVTEKGKDVELRCDPISGHTALYWYRQSLGQGLEFLIYFQGNSAPDKSGLPSDRFSAERTGGSVSTLTIQRTQQEDSAVYLCASSLMQGGNSPLHFGNGTRLTVT.

This chain uses TRBV4-1 with TRBJ2-3; 13 positions match TRBD2. This CDR3 is built from 17 residues. CDR1 is MGHRA, CDR2 YSYEKL, per germline. After removal of 1 base from V and 4 bases from J, the junction contained 5 bases not matched to a gene. The DNA for the CDR3 is TGCGCCAGCAGCCAAGGGGTTACTAGCGGGGGGGCAGATACGCAGTATTTT. Encoded protein: CASSQGVTSGGADTQYF.

This clone was seen just once. This chain links TRBV6-5 with TRBJ1-2, with TRBD1 as a possible D gene (6 bases). Germline V lookup: CDR1 MNHEY, CDR2 SVGAGI. V dropped 4 bases and J dropped 8 bases, with 17 bases sitting between them. CDR3 size: 14 residues. Written as DNA, the CDR3 is TGTGCCAGCAGTTCTCCGGGACAATTCGGCGGCTACACCTTC. Translating gives CASSSPGQFGGYTF.

The chain carries TRBV2 and TRBJ1-6; the match to TRBD1 covers 10 bases. Germline V CDR1 and CDR2: SNHLY, FYNNEI. The V gene end was trimmed by 5 bases and the J gene end by 6 bases; junction bases not matched to a gene: 4. The CDR3 spans 15 residues. The CDR3 is CASSSDRGFNSPLHF. In DNA form, the CDR3 reads TGTGCCAGCAGTTCGGACAGGGGGTTTAATTCACCCCTCCACTTT.

The genes are TRBV5-1 and TRBJ2-1, with D tentatively TRBD2 (6 bases). Germline V CDR1 and CDR2: SGHRS, YFSETQ. Trimming stripped 4 bases from V and 7 bases from J, with 15 bases between. The CDR3 length is 14 residues. CDR3 sequence (DNA): TGCGCCAGCAGCCCGGGGGTCTCGGGGAATGAGCAGTTCTTC. Translation gives CASSPGVSGNEQFF. The full variable domain, completed using reference TRBV5-1 and TRBJ2-1, is KAGVTQTPRYLIKTRGQQVTLSCSPISGHRSVSWYQQTPGQGLQFLFEYFSETQRNKGNFPGRFSGRQFSNSRSEMNVSTLELGDSALYLCASSPGVSGNEQFFGPGTRLTVL.

J is TRBJ2-5 and V is TRBV6-1; 7 bases agree with TRBD2. From germline, CDR1 is MNHNS and CDR2 SASEGT. CDR3 length equals 16 residues. The V gene end was trimmed by 2 bases and the J gene end by 4 bases; junction bases not matched to a gene: 10. CDR3 loop: CASSEWVLGEGETQYF. The CDR3 region has the DNA TGTGCCAGCAGTGAATGGGTTCTAGGGGAGGGAGAGACCCAGTACTTC.

This clone showed up just a few times. The chain carries TRBV7-3 and TRBJ1-1; D gene ambiguous. CDR1 and CDR2 from the germline V gene are SGHTA and FQGTGA. The germline V and J ends were trimmed by 2 bases and 1 base, with 5 bases remaining between them. This CDR3 spans 13 amino acids. The CDR3, as DNA: TGTGCCAGCAGCTTATCCCAGAACACTGAAGCTTTCTTT. Protein product: CASSLSQNTEAFF.

This clone was counted a single time. This chain uses TRBV5-1 with TRBJ2-5; 7 bases map to TRBD1. The V gene's germline CDR1 is SGHRS and CDR2 YFSETQ. There are 13 residues in the CDR3. Germline trimming cut 6 bases from V and 4 bases from J; bases unmatched to any gene: 6. DNA of the CDR3: TGCGCCAGCATGGGACAGACAGGAGAGACCCAGTACTTC. It encodes CASMGQTGETQYF.

J is TRBJ2-7 and V is TRBV27, with 7 nucleotides matching TRBD1. Germline CDR1 is MNHEY and CDR2 is SMNVEV (reference sequence). The trim removed 3 bases at V and 4 bases at J, leaving 0 bases unmatched. This CDR3 has 12 amino acids. CDR3: CASSLTGYEQYF. CDR3 nucleotide sequence: TGTGCCAGCAGTTTGACAGGGTACGAGCAGTACTTC.

V usage is TRBV25-1 and J usage is TRBJ1-5; the D is unclear. Germline values: CDR1 MGHDK, CDR2 SYGVNS. This CDR3 is built from 14 residues. V was shortened by 6 bases and J by 2 bases, with 11 bases between the two germline ends. The CDR3 protein is CASRSGMGNQPQHF. The CDR3 DNA reads TGTGCCAGCAGATCCGGGATGGGCAATCAGCCCCAGCATTTT.

The chain links TRBV30 to TRBJ1-1, with 8 bases identical to TRBD1. The germline V gene encodes CDR1 GTSNPN and CDR2 SVGIG (reference sequence). The CDR3 spans 12 residues. Germline trimming cut 0 bases from V and 11 bases from J; bases unmatched to any gene: 5. CDR3 region: CAWSVPGGLAFF. CDR3 in DNA: TGTGCCTGGAGTGTACCAGGGGGCTTGGCTTTCTTT.

Here the CDR3 DNA reads TGTGCCAGCCTAAAGGGGCAGGGCGTCGGCTACACCTTC. It translates to CASLKGQGVGYTF. The genes are TRBV2 and TRBJ1-2, with D perhaps matching TRBD1 (5 bases). Germline lookup yields CDR1 SNHLY and CDR2 FYNNEI. Trimming cost V 8 bases and J 8 bases, with 18 bases left between them. This CDR3 region has 13 residues.

This clone was observed once. The V call is TRBV5-1, the J call TRBJ1-1; D is uncertain. V shed 0 bases and J shed 6 bases, with 9 bases lying between them. The CDR3 covers 13 residues. CDR1 is SGHRS, CDR2 YFSETQ, per germline. The CDR3 region is CASSLEPVSEAFF. In DNA form, the CDR3 reads TGCGCCAGCAGCTTGGAACCGGTGTCTGAAGCTTTCTTT. Together with reference TRBV5-1 and TRBJ1-1, the CDR3 gives the full variable domain: KAGVTQTPRYLIKTRGQQVTLSCSPISGHRSVSWYQQTPGQGLQFLFEYFSETQRNKGNFPGRFSGRQFSNSRSEMNVSTLELGDSALYLCASSLEPVSEAFFGQGTRLTVV.

The rearrangement joins TRBV4-1 to TRBJ1-2; D is possibly TRBD1 (6 bases). Germline V gene sequence: CDR1 MGHRA, CDR2 YSYEKL. The CDR3 runs 16 residues. With 1 base removed from V and 3 bases from J, the gap between germline ends came to 15 bases. The CDR3, as DNA: TGCGCCAGCAGCCAAGCCCTCAATAACAGGGACTATGGCTACACCTTC. Translation gives CASSQALNNRDYGYTF.

The rearrangement joins TRBV20-1 to TRBJ1-2, with unresolved D. Per germline, CDR1 DFQATT and CDR2 SNEGSKA (reference sequence). V was trimmed by 3 bases and J by 8 bases, leaving 10 bases between them. The CDR3 length is 11 residues. The CDR3 is CSASAFSGYTF. In DNA form, the CDR3 reads TGCAGTGCTAGTGCCTTTTCGGGCTACACCTTC.

The chain couples TRBV24-1 to TRBJ1-3; D gene uncertain. The V gene's germline CDR1 is KGHDR and CDR2 SFDVKD. The CDR3 runs 15 residues. V lost 4 bases, J lost 0 bases, and 9 bases lay in between. CDR3 sequence reads: CATSDAQDSGNTIYF. CDR3 DNA: TGTGCCACCAGTGACGCCCAGGACTCTGGAAACACCATATATTTT.

This clone has more than one count but fewer than ten. This chain connects TRBV9 to TRBJ2-1; D unresolved. Per the germline V gene, CDR1 is SGDLS and CDR2 is YYNGEE. The CDR3 length is 14 residues. V dropped 4 bases and J dropped 3 bases, with 11 bases sitting between them. This CDR3 reads CASSLNVGYNEQFF. CDR3 DNA sequence: TGTGCCAGCAGCTTGAACGTCGGCTACAATGAGCAGTTCTTC.